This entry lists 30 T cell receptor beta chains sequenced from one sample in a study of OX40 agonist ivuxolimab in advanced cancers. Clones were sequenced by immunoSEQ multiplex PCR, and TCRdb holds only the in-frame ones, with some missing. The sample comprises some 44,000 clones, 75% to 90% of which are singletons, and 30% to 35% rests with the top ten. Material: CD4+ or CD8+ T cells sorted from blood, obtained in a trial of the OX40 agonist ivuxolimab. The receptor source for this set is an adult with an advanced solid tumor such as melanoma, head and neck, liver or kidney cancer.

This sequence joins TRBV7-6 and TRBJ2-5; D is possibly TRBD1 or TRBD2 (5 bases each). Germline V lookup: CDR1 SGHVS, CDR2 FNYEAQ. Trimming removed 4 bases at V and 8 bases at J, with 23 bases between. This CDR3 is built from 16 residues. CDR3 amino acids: CASSSQKGSGRETQYF. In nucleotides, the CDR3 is TGTGCCAGCAGCTCTCAAAAGGGGAGTGGAAGAGAAACCCAGTACTTC.

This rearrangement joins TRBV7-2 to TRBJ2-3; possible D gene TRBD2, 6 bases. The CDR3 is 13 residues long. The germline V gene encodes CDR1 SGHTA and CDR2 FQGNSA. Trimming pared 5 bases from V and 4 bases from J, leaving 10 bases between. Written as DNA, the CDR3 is TGTGCCAGCAGCCTCGGAGGGGCAGATACGCAGTATTTT. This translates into CASSLGGADTQYF. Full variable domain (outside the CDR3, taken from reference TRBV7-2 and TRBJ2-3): GAGVSQSPSNKVTEKGKDVELRCDPISGHTALYWYRQSLGQGLEFLIYFQGNSAPDKSGLPSDRFSAERTGGSVSTLTIQRTQQEDSAVYLCASSLGGADTQYFGPGTRLTVL.

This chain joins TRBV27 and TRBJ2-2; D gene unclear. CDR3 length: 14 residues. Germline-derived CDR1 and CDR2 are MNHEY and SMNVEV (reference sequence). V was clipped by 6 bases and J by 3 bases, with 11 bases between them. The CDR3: CASRAGGHTGELFF. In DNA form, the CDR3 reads TGTGCCAGCAGGGCTGGCGGACACACCGGGGAGCTGTTTTTT.

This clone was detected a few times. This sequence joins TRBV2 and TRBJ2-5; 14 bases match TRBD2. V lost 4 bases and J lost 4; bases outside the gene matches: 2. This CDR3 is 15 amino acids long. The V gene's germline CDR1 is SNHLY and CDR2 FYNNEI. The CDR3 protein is CASSGGTSGGETQYF. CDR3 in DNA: TGTGCCAGCAGTGGAGGGACTAGCGGGGGAGAGACCCAGTACTTC.

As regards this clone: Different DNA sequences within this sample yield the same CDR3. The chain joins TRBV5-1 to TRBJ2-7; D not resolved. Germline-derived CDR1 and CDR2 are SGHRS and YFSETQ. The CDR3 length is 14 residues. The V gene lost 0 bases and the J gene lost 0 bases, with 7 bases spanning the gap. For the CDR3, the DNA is TGCGCCAGCAGCTTGGAAGCAGGCTCCTACGAGCAGTACTTC. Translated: CASSLEAGSYEQYF.

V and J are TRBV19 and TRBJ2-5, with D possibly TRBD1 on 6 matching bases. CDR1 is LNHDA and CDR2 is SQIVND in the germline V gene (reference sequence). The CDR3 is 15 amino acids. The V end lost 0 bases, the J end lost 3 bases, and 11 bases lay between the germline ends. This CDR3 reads CASSIDRAGEETQYF. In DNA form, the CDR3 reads TGTGCCAGTAGTATAGATCGGGCAGGGGAAGAGACCCAGTACTTC.

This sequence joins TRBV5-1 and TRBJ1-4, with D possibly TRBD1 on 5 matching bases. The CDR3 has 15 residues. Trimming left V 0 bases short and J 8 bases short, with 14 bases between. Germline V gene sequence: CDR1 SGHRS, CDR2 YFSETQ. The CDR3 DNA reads TGCGCCAGCAGCTTGGCAGAGCAGGGTTGGGAAAAACTGTTTTTT. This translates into CASSLAEQGWEKLFF.

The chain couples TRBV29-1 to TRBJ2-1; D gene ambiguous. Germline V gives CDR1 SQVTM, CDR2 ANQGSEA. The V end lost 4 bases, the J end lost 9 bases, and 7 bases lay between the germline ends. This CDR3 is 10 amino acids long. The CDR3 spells CSVVTGEQFF. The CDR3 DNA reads TGCAGCGTTGTTACCGGTGAGCAGTTCTTC.

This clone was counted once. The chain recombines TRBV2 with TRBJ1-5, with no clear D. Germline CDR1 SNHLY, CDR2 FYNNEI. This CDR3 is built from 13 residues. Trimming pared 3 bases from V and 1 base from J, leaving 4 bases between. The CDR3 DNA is TGTGCCAGCAGTGATAACAGCAATCAGCCCCAGCATTTT. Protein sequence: CASSDNSNQPQHF.

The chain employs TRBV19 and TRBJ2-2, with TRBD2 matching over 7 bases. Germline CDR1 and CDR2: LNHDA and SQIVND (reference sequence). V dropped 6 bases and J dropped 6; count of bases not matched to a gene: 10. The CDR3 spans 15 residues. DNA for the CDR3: TGTGCCAGTAGATCGGGTGGGGGGGACCCCGGGGAGCTGTTTTTT. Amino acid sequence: CASRSGGGDPGELFF.

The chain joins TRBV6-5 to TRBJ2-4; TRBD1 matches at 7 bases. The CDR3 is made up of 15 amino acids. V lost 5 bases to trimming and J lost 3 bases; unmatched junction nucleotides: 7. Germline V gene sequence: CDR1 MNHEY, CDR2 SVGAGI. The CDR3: CASSASGTDKNIQYF. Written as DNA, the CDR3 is TGTGCCAGCAGTGCCTCCGGGACAGACAAAAACATTCAGTACTTC.

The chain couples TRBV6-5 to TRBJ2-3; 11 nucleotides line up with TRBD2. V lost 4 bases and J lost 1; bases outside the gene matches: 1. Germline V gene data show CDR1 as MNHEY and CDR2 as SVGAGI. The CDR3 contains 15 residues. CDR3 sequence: CASSLGLAGTDTQYF. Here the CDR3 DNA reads TGTGCCAGCAGTTTGGGACTAGCGGGCACAGATACGCAGTATTTT.

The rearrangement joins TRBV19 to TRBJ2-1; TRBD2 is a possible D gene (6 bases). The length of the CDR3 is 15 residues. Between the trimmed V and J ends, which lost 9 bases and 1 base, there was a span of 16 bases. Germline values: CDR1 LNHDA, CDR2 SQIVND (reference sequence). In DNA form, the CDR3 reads TGTGCCAGCACATCTACTAGCTCGTCCTACAATGAGCAGTTCTTC. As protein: CASTSTSSSYNEQFF.

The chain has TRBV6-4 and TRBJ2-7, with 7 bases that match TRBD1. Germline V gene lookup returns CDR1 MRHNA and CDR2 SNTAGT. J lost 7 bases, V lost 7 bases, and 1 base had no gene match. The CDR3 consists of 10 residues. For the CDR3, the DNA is TGTGCCAGCAACAGGGGAGAGCAGTACTTC. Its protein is CASNRGEQYF.

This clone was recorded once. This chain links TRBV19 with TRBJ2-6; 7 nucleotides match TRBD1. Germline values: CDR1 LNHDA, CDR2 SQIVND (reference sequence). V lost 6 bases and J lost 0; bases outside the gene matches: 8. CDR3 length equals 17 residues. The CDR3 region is CASSKGQTYSGANVLTF. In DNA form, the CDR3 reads TGTGCCAGTAGCAAGGGACAGACCTACTCTGGGGCCAACGTCCTGACTTTC.

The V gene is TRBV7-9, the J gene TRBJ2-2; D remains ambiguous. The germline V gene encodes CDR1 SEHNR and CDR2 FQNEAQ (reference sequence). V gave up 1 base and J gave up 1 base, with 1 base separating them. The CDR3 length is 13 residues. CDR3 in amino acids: CASSLENTGELFF. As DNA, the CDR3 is TGTGCCAGCAGCTTAGAGAACACCGGGGAGCTGTTTTTT.

CDR3 in amino acids: CASSEGGSSYNEQFF. The CDR3 DNA is TGCGCCAGCAGTGAGGGCGGGAGCTCCTACAATGAGCAGTTCTTC. V is TRBV10-1 and J is TRBJ2-1; 7 bases line up with TRBD2. The CDR3 length is 15 residues. V trimming: 2 bases; J trimming: 0 bases; junction bases outside the gene matches: 1. CDR1 and CDR2 from the germline V gene are WNHNN and SYGVQD (reference sequence).

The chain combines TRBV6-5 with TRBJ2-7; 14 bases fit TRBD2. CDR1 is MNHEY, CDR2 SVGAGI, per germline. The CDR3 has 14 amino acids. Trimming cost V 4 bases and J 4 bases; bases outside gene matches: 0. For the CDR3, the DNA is TGTGCCAGCAGTTGGACTAGCGGGAGGTACGAGCAGTACTTC. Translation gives CASSWTSGRYEQYF.

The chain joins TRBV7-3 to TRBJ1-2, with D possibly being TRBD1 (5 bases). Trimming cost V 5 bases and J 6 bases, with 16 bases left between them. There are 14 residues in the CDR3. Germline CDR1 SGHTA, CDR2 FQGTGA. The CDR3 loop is CASSVRGPRDGYTF. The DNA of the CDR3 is TGTGCCAGCAGCGTAAGGGGACCTCGGGATGGCTACACCTTC.

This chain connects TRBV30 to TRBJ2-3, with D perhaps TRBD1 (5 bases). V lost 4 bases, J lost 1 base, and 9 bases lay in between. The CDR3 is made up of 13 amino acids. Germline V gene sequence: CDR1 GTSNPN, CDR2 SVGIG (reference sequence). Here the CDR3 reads CAWIIGGTDTQYF. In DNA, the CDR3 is TGTGCCTGGATCATAGGGGGCACAGATACGCAGTATTTT. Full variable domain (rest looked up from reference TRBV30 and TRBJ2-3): SQTIHQWPATLVQPVGSPLSLECTVEGTSNPNLYWYRQAAGRGLQLLFYSVGIGQISSEVPQNLSASRPQDRQFILSSKKLLLSDSGFYLCAWIIGGTDTQYFGPGTRLTVL.

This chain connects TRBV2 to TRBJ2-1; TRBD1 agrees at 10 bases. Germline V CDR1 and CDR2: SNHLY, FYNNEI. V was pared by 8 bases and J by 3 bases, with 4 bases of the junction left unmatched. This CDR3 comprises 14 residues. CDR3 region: CASGDRGVYNEQFF. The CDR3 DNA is TGTGCCAGCGGGGACAGGGGTGTCTACAATGAGCAGTTCTTC.

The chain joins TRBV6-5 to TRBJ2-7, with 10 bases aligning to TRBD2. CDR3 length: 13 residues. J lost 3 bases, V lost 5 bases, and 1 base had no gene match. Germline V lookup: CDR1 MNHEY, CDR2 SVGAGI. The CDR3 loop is CASSPSGSYEQYF. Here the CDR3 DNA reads TGTGCCAGCAGTCCTAGCGGGAGCTACGAGCAGTACTTC.

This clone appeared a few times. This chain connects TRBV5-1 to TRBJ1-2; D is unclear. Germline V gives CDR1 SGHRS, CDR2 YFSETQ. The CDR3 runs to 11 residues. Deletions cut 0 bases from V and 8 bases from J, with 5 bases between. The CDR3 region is CASSLDRGYTF. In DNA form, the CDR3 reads TGCGCCAGCAGCTTGGATCGGGGCTACACCTTC.

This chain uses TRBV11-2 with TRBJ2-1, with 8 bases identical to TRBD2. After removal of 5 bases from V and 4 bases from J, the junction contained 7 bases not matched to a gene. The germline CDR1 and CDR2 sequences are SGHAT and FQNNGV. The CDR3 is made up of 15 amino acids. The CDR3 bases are TGTGCCAGCAGCCCAACAGCGGGGGTTTACAATGAGCAGTTCTTC. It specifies CASSPTAGVYNEQFF.

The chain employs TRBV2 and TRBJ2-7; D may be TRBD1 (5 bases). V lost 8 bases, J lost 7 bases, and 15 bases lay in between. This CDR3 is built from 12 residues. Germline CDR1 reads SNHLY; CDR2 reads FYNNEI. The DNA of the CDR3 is TGTGCCAGCGGCGAAGGGGCTTATGAGCAGTACTTC. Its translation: CASGEGAYEQYF.

For the CDR3, the DNA is TGTGCCAGCAGTGACTCGCCGGGACTAGCGGTCAATGAGCAGTTCTTC. This translates into CASSDSPGLAVNEQFF. The chain links TRBV6-4 to TRBJ2-1; 11 nucleotides align to TRBD2. This CDR3 region has 16 residues. J was trimmed by 6 bases and V by 0 bases; bases with no gene match: 4. Germline loops: CDR1 MRHNA, CDR2 SNTAGT.

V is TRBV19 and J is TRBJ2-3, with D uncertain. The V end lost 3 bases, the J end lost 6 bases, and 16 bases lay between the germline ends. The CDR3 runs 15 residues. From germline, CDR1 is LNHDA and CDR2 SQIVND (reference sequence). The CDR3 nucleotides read TGTGCCAGTAGTATTATCTCGGGCGGAAGGGATACGCAGTATTTT. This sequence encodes CASSIISGGRDTQYF.

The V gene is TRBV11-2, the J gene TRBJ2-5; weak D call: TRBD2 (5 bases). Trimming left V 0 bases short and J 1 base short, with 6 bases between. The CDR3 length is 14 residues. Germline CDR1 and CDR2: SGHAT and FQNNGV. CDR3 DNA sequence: TGTGCCAGCAGCTTAGAGGCGGGCCAAGAGACCCAGTACTTC. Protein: CASSLEAGQETQYF.

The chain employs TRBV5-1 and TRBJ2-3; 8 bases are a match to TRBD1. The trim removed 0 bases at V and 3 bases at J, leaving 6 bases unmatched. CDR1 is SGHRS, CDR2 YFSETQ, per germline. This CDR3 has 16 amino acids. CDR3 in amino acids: CASSLAQGAGTDTQYF. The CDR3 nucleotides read TGCGCCAGCAGCTTGGCCCAGGGGGCTGGGACAGATACGCAGTATTTT.

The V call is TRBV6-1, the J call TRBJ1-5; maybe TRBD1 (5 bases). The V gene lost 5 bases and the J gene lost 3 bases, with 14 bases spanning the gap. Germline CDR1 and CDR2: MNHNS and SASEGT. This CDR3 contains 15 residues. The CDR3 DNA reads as TGTGCCAGCAGTCCTCGGTGGGGCGACAATCAGCCCCAGCATTTT. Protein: CASSPRWGDNQPQHF.